This entry is about one T cell receptor (beta chain). Clones were read by immunoSEQ multiplex PCR, and TCRdb kept only the in-frame ones, dropping some. The sample lists 150,000 to 200,000 clones; 75% to 85% were seen once. This CDR3 has 14 amino acids. Trimming stripped 2 bases from V and 1 base from J, with 6 bases between. Germline-derived CDR1 and CDR2 are KGHSH and LQKENI. The sample is drawn from a study of blood T cell repertoires in COVID-19. The participants were between about 18 and 90 years old and came from fewer than 25 US areas. Clinical history reported by participants formed the basis on which cohorts were assigned. Donors in Cohort 3 counted as recovered after two negative PCRs, clearance, or symptom resolution.

The origin of this receptor is a middle-aged man who had recovered from COVID-19. The V gene is TRBV18, the J gene TRBJ1-3; the D is unclear. What was sequenced was PBMCs or T cells enriched from blood (not recorded which). CDR3 DNA: TGTGCCAGCTCACCATCAGTGTCTGGAAACACCATATATTTT. Translation gives CASSPSVSGNTIYF.